This T cell receptor beta chain derives from a study of cytomegalovirus exposure and HLA in healthy donors. Assay used: immunoSEQ multiplex PCR; TCRdb lists only in-frame clones, some missing. The sample has a few hundred thousand clones, 80% to 90% seen once. Germline V gene sequence: CDR1 MNHEY, CDR2 SVGAGI. The V gene lost 0 bases and the J gene lost 4 bases, with 9 bases spanning the gap. This CDR3 is built from 14 residues. The receptor's source is a woman younger than 35 in good health and CMV-seronegative. This sequence joins TRBV6-5 and TRBJ2-5; D not certain. Sample: PBMCs. DNA of the CDR3: TGTGCCAGCAGTTACTCCAGATTTGGAGAGACCCAGTACTTC. Translating it yields CASSYSRFGETQYF.